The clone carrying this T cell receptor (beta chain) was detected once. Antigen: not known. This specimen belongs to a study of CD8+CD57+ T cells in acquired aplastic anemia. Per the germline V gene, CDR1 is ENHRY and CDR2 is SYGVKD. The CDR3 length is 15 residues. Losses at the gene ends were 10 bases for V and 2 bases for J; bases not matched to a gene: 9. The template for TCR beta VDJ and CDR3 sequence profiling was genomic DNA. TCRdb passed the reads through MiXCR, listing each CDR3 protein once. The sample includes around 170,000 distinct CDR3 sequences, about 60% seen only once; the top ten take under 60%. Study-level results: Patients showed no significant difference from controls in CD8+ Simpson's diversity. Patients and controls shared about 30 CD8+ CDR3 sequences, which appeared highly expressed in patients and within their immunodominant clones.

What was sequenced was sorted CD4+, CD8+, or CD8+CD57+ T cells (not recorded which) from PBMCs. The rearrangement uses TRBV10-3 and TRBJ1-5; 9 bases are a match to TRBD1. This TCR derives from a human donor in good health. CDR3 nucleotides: TGTGCCACCTCGTGGGACAGGGCCGGCAATCAGCCCCAGCATTTT. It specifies CATSWDRAGNQPQHF.